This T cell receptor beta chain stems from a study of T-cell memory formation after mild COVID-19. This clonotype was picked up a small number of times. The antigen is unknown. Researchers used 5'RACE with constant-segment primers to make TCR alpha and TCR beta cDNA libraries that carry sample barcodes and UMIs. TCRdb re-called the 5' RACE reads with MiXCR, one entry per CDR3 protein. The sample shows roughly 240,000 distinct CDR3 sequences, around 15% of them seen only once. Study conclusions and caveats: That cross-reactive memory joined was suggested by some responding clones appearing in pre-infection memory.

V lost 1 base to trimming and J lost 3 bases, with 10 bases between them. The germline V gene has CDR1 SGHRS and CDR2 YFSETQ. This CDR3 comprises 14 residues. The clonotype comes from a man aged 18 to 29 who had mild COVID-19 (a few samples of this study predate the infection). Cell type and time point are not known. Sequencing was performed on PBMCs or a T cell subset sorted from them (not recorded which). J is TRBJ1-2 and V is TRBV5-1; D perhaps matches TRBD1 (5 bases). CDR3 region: CASSLSGFDYGYTF. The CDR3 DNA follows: TGCGCCAGCAGCTTGTCAGGGTTCGACTATGGCTACACCTTC.